Below are 29 T cell receptor beta chains sequenced from a single sample in a study of OX40 agonist ivuxolimab in advanced cancers. Method: immunoSEQ multiplex PCR; TCRdb's copy keeps in-frame clones and lacks some. The sample lists some 86,000 clones, 80% to 95% seen once, with roughly 6.9% in the top ten. The specimen comprised CD4+ or CD8+ T cells sorted from blood, sampled in a trial of the OX40 agonist ivuxolimab. These receptors originate from an adult with an advanced solid tumor such as melanoma, head and neck, liver or kidney cancer.

The chain joins TRBV15 to TRBJ2-5; D is unresolved. The germline gives CDR1 LNHNV, CDR2 YYDKDF (reference sequence). Trimming removed 8 bases at V and 3 bases at J, with 13 bases between. This CDR3 region has 13 residues. In DNA form, the CDR3 reads TGTGCCACCCGAGACGGGTCGGAAGAGACCCAGTACTTC. It specifies CATRDGSEETQYF.

This chain joins TRBV2 and TRBJ2-5; D may be TRBD1 (5 bases). This CDR3 is 14 amino acids long. Looked up from germline, CDR1 is SNHLY and CDR2 is FYNNEI. V gave up 6 bases and J gave up 2 bases, with 13 bases separating them. CDR3 sequence reads: CASRGRGFQETQYF. The CDR3 nucleotides read TGTGCCAGCAGGGGAAGGGGATTTCAAGAGACCCAGTACTTC.

The chain is built from TRBV6-5 and TRBJ2-7; TRBD2 agrees at 9 bases. The V segment lost 7 bases and the J segment 2 bases; nucleotides outside the gene matches: 6. From germline, CDR1 is MNHEY and CDR2 SVGAGI. CDR3 length: 14 amino acids. CDR3: CASKAGGSAYEQYF. The CDR3 DNA reads as TGTGCCAGCAAAGCGGGAGGTTCTGCCTACGAGCAGTACTTC.

CDR3 bases: TGCGCCAGCAGCCCTGGGACGGGGAATCAGCCCCAGCATTTT. Its protein is CASSPGTGNQPQHF. The chain recombines TRBV5-1 with TRBJ1-5; the D gene is possibly TRBD1 (5 bases). V lost 4 bases and J 4 bases, leaving 12 bases between the germline ends. Germline V gene lookup returns CDR1 SGHRS and CDR2 YFSETQ. CDR3 length: 14 residues. Based on the CDR3 plus reference TRBV5-1 and TRBJ1-5, the full variable domain is KAGVTQTPRYLIKTRGQQVTLSCSPISGHRSVSWYQQTPGQGLQFLFEYFSETQRNKGNFPGRFSGRQFSNSRSEMNVSTLELGDSALYLCASSPGTGNQPQHFGDGTRLSIL.

The rearrangement links TRBV19 to TRBJ1-5, with a tentative D call TRBD1 (5 bases). Germline CDR1 LNHDA, CDR2 SQIVND (reference sequence). V gave up 5 bases and J gave up 5 bases, with 13 bases separating them. This CDR3 region has 14 residues. The CDR3 DNA follows: TGTGCCAGTAGTGGGCAGGGTGGGTATCAGCCCCAGCATTTT. Translated, it gives CASSGQGGYQPQHF.

The chain uses TRBV28 and TRBJ2-7; D ambiguous. Germline V gene sequence: CDR1 MDHEN, CDR2 SYDVKM. V was trimmed by 4 bases and J by 0 bases, leaving 10 bases between them. CDR3 size: 14 residues. The CDR3 region has the DNA TGTGCCAGCAGTTCCGCCGGCGTCTCCTACGAGCAGTACTTC. Translated, it gives CASSSAGVSYEQYF.

The chain combines TRBV7-2 with TRBJ1-1; possibly TRBD1 for D (6 bases). Germline V CDR1 and CDR2: SGHTA, FQGNSA. Trimming removed 2 bases at V and 2 bases at J, with 12 bases between. This CDR3 is 15 amino acids long. The CDR3 loop reads CASSLFGGHNTEAFF. The DNA for the CDR3 is TGTGCCAGCAGCTTATTTGGGGGACACAACACTGAAGCTTTCTTT.

This chain links TRBV5-1 with TRBJ1-1; 7 nucleotides line up with TRBD1. Germline trimming cut 6 bases from V and 5 bases from J; bases unmatched to any gene: 13. CDR3 length: 15 residues. The germline CDR1 and CDR2 sequences are SGHRS and YFSETQ. CDR3 region: CASKTGANIGTEAFF. CDR3 nucleotides: TGCGCCAGCAAAACAGGGGCTAATATCGGGACTGAAGCTTTCTTT.

The gene calls are TRBV6-1 and TRBJ2-7; TRBD1 might be the D (6 bases). This CDR3 comprises 16 residues. The germline gives CDR1 MNHNS, CDR2 SASEGT. The V gene lost 2 bases and the J gene lost 3 bases, with 17 bases spanning the gap. The CDR3 loop reads CASSERLYATGYEQYF. The CDR3 coding sequence is TGTGCCAGCAGTGAAAGGTTGTACGCGACAGGCTACGAGCAGTACTTC.

The gene calls are TRBV30 and TRBJ2-1; 8 bases are shared with TRBD1. CDR3 size: 12 residues. The V segment lost 3 bases and the J segment 5 bases; nucleotides outside the gene matches: 0. Germline assignment: CDR1 GTSNPN and CDR2 SVGIG (reference sequence). CDR3 sequence reads: CAWSRGHNEQFF. CDR3 nucleotides: TGTGCCTGGAGCAGGGGGCACAATGAGCAGTTCTTC. Full variable domain (outside the CDR3, taken from reference TRBV30 and TRBJ2-1): SQTIHQWPATLVQPVGSPLSLECTVEGTSNPNLYWYRQAAGRGLQLLFYSVGIGQISSEVPQNLSASRPQDRQFILSSKKLLLSDSGFYLCAWSRGHNEQFFGPGTRLTVL.

This chain links TRBV7-2 with TRBJ1-2; 8 nucleotides agree with TRBD1. V was clipped by 5 bases and J by 8 bases; unmatched bases: 7. Germline-derived CDR1 and CDR2 are SGHTA and FQGNSA. CDR3 length: 13 amino acids. The CDR3 sequence is CASSVGQGFGYTF. The CDR3 region has the DNA TGTGCCAGCAGCGTAGGACAGGGCTTCGGCTACACCTTC. The full variable domain, rest sourced from reference TRBV7-2 and TRBJ1-2, is GAGVSQSPSNKVTEKGKDVELRCDPISGHTALYWYRQSLGQGLEFLIYFQGNSAPDKSGLPSDRFSAERTGGSVSTLTIQRTQQEDSAVYLCASSVGQGFGYTFGSGTRLTVV.

The chain has TRBV30 and TRBJ2-1, with TRBD2 matching 8 bases. J gave up 7 bases and V 3 bases, and 11 bases lay outside the gene matches. CDR3 length equals 15 residues. Germline-derived CDR1 and CDR2 are GTSNPN and SVGIG (reference sequence). The CDR3 DNA reads as TGTGCCTGGAGCGCCCCGGGGGGGTGGTGGAATGAGCAGTTCTTC. This gives the protein CAWSAPGGWWNEQFF.

The genes are TRBV6-1 and TRBJ2-3, with 7 bases lining up with TRBD1. The V segment lost 4 bases and the J segment 0 bases; nucleotides outside the gene matches: 7. The CDR3 totals 16 residues. Germline loops: CDR1 MNHNS, CDR2 SASEGT. CDR3: CASSARRGFSTDTQYF. The DNA for the CDR3 is TGTGCCAGCAGTGCTCGCAGGGGGTTTAGCACAGATACGCAGTATTTT.

The CDR3 region has the DNA TGTGCCAGCAGCGAGCTAGGGGGCTCCTACAATGAGCAGTTCTTC. Amino acid sequence: CASSELGGSYNEQFF. This chain links TRBV2 with TRBJ2-1; possible D gene TRBD1, 6 bases. With 6 bases removed from V and 0 bases from J, the gap between germline ends came to 12 bases. CDR3 size: 15 residues. The germline V gene has CDR1 SNHLY and CDR2 FYNNEI.

This chain uses TRBV9 with TRBJ2-7, with D perhaps assigned TRBD1 or TRBD2 (5 bases each). V was shortened by 4 bases and J by 3 bases, with 8 bases between the two germline ends. There are 12 residues in the CDR3. Germline CDR1 and CDR2: SGDLS and YYNGEE. CDR3 sequence: CASSRDHYEQYF. The CDR3 DNA sequence: TGTGCCAGCAGCCGGGACCACTACGAGCAGTACTTC.

The rearrangement links TRBV9 to TRBJ1-3, with a possible D match to TRBD1 (5 bases). Germline V lookup: CDR1 SGDLS, CDR2 YYNGEE. The V gene lost 4 bases and the J gene lost 0 bases, with 14 bases spanning the gap. The CDR3 covers 16 residues. Here the CDR3 reads CASSTGPQSSGNTIYF. CDR3 nucleotides: TGTGCCAGCAGCACGGGACCTCAGAGCTCTGGAAACACCATATATTTT.

The chain links TRBV5-6 to TRBJ2-7; D not certain. The CDR3 has 14 amino acids. Between the trimmed V and J ends, which lost 0 bases and 3 bases, there was a span of 10 bases. The germline CDR1 and CDR2 sequences are SGHDT and YYEEEE. The CDR3 DNA is TGTGCCAGCAGCTTGGTAAACAGAAACTACGAGCAGTACTTC. Translation gives CASSLVNRNYEQYF.

The chain recombines TRBV18 with TRBJ2-2; maybe TRBD1 (5 bases). The CDR3 is made up of 17 amino acids. V lost 0 bases and J 3 bases, leaving 14 bases between the germline ends. Looked up from germline, CDR1 is KGHSH and CDR2 is LQKENI. CDR3 nucleotide sequence: TGTGCCAGCTCACCACCTCAAGGGGCGCCGGACACCGGGGAGCTGTTTTTT. As protein: CASSPPQGAPDTGELFF.

This clone was detected once. The chain uses TRBV7-9 and TRBJ2-1; D is undetermined. The CDR3 is made up of 16 amino acids. The V and J ends lost 2 bases and 7 bases respectively, with 18 bases between them. Germline V gene data show CDR1 as SEHNR and CDR2 as FQNEAQ (reference sequence). CDR3 sequence (DNA): TGTGCCAGCAGCTTATATCGCGGCGGTGGCCGAAATGAGCAGTTCTTC. Its protein product is CASSLYRGGGRNEQFF.

The chain links TRBV10-1 to TRBJ2-3; TRBD1 agrees at 7 bases. V trimming: 1 base; J trimming: 4 bases; junction bases outside the gene matches: 11. The CDR3 covers 17 residues. Per germline, CDR1 WNHNN and CDR2 SYGVQD (reference sequence). The CDR3 DNA follows: TGCGCCAGCAGTGAGTTCCGGGACAGCGGATTACCAGATACGCAGTATTTT. Translated, it gives CASSEFRDSGLPDTQYF.

V usage is TRBV21-1 and J usage is TRBJ2-3; the table's D call TRBD1 went unverified against the DNA. TRBV21-1 is a known pseudogene. The CDR3 has 20 residues. The CDR3 is CASSDFWGPVLDKSADTQYF. The CDR3 DNA follows: TGTGCCAGCAGCGACTTTTGGGGGCCCGTGCTGGATAAGTCGGCAGATACGCAGTATTTT.

The rearrangement uses TRBV6-5 and TRBJ2-5; tentative D call: TRBD2 (6 bases). Germline values: CDR1 MNHEY, CDR2 SVGAGI. Between the trimmed V and J ends, which lost 5 bases and 1 base, there was a span of 14 bases. The CDR3 spans 15 residues. CDR3 bases: TGTGCCAGCAGTCCCCTTGGCGGGACCCAAGAGACCCAGTACTTC. As protein: CASSPLGGTQETQYF.

The chain carries TRBV28 and TRBJ1-5, with D possibly being TRBD1 (5 bases). The length of the CDR3 is 13 residues. V was trimmed by 5 bases and J by 7 bases, leaving 12 bases between them. Germline V gives CDR1 MDHEN, CDR2 SYDVKM. In DNA form, the CDR3 reads TGTGCCAGCAGTGTTTCAGGGATGCAGCCCCAGCATTTT. It translates to CASSVSGMQPQHF.

The chain carries TRBV6-1 and TRBJ2-7; no reliable D call. The CDR3 sequence is 14 residues long. Deletions cut 6 bases from V and 3 bases from J, with 15 bases between. The V gene's germline CDR1 is MNHNS and CDR2 SASEGT. CDR3 DNA sequence: TGTGCCAGCAGCGACTCGGTCCTCGTCTACGAGCAGTACTTC. It translates to CASSDSVLVYEQYF.

This chain connects TRBV9 to TRBJ2-3, with TRBD1 as a possible D gene (6 bases). V lost 0 bases, J lost 4 bases, and 6 bases lay in between. The length of the CDR3 is 13 residues. Germline CDR1 reads SGDLS; CDR2 reads YYNGEE. CDR3 loop: CASSVDRADTQYF. The CDR3 coding sequence is TGTGCCAGCAGCGTAGACAGGGCAGATACGCAGTATTTT.

This chain connects TRBV18 to TRBJ1-5; D not resolved. Germline CDR1 is KGHSH and CDR2 is LQKENI. V lost 3 bases, J lost 4 bases, and 7 bases lay in between. The CDR3 length is 13 residues. The CDR3 sequence is CASSPLLNQPQHF. In DNA, the CDR3 is TGTGCCAGCTCACCCCTGCTTAATCAGCCCCAGCATTTT. Full variable domain (missing parts from reference TRBV18 and TRBJ1-5): NAGVMQNPRHLVRRRGQEARLRCSPMKGHSHVYWYRQLPEEGLKFMVYLQKENIIDESGMPKERFSAEFPKEGPSILRIQQVVRGDSAAYFCASSPLLNQPQHFGDGTRLSIL.

This chain joins TRBV9 and TRBJ2-7; 14 nucleotides align to TRBD2. Germline V gives CDR1 SGDLS, CDR2 YYNGEE. The CDR3 sequence is 16 residues long. Trimming cost V 4 bases and J 2 bases; bases outside gene matches: 5. The CDR3 here is CASSTGTSGRTYEQYF. Written as DNA, the CDR3 is TGTGCCAGCAGCACGGGGACTAGCGGGAGAACCTACGAGCAGTACTTC.

The chain employs TRBV6-1 and TRBJ1-2; D uncertain. The CDR3 totals 11 residues. Germline V lookup: CDR1 MNHNS, CDR2 SASEGT. The V gene lost 6 bases and the J gene lost 2 bases, with 4 bases spanning the gap. The DNA for the CDR3 is TGTGCCAGCAGATCCAACTATGGCTACACCTTC. Encoded protein: CASRSNYGYTF.

The chain joins TRBV28 to TRBJ1-2, with D maybe TRBD1 (6 bases). The CDR3 is 17 residues long. Germline lookup yields CDR1 MDHEN and CDR2 SYDVKM. V dropped 4 bases and J dropped 2 bases, with 20 bases sitting between them. The CDR3 loop reads CASSSRGRAEENYGYTF. The CDR3 DNA follows: TGTGCCAGCAGTTCCAGGGGTAGGGCAGAAGAAAACTATGGCTACACCTTC.